What follows is one T cell receptor beta chain and its context. This entry comes from a study of blood T cell repertoires in COVID-19. Study-wide context: PBMCs, B-cell-depleted T cells, or T cells provided the cDNA or gDNA that made up the material.

V shed 3 bases and J 3 bases; nucleotides not matched to a gene: 6. The V gene's germline CDR1 is MNHEY and CDR2 SMNVEV (reference sequence). This CDR3 has 15 amino acids. TCRdb's copy holds only in-frame clones and misses some; the assay was immunoSEQ multiplex PCR. Among roughly 73,000 clones listed, around 82% were seen once. The J gene is TRBJ2-3, the V gene TRBV27; 7 nucleotides line up with TRBD2. The receptor comes from a human donor in a cohort sampled during active COVID-19. The sequenced sample was peripheral blood. The CDR3 protein is CASSLWAGVTDTQYF. CDR3 coding DNA: TGTGCCAGCAGTTTGTGGGCGGGAGTAACAGATACGCAGTATTTT.